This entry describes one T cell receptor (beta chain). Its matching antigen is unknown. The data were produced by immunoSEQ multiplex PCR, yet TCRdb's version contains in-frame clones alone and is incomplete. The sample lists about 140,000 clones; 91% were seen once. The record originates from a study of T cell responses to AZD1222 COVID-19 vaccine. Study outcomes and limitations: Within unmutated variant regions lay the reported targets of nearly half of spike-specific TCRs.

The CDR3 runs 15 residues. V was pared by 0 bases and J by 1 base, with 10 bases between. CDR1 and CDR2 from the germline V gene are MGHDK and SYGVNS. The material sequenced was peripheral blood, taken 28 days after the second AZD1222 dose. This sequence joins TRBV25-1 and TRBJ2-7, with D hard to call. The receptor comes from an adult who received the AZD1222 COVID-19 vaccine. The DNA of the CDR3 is TGTGCCAGCAGTGAATATGACACAGCTTCCTACGAGCAGTACTTC. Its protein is CASSEYDTASYEQYF.